The 28 T cell receptor beta chains in this list originate from one sample, sequenced in a study of control samples from healthy donors and cancer patients. Assay used: immunoSEQ multiplex PCR; TCRdb lists only in-frame clones, some missing. The listing contains some 180,000 clones. The material sequenced was blood. Receptors were obtained from a woman aged 25 to 39 in good health.

The chain joins TRBV5-1 to TRBJ2-5, with unresolved D. In germline, CDR1 is SGHRS, CDR2 YFSETQ. The CDR3 runs 14 residues. Trimming removed 4 bases from V and 4 bases from J, with 14 bases in between. The DNA for the CDR3 is TGCGCCAGCAGCCCGACAACAGATACAGAGACCCAGTACTTC. Protein: CASSPTTDTETQYF.

This sequence joins TRBV10-3 and TRBJ2-3; 9 nucleotides line up with TRBD1. In germline, CDR1 is ENHRY, CDR2 SYGVKD. J was trimmed by 4 bases and V by 7 bases; bases with no gene match: 9. The length of the CDR3 is 15 residues. CDR3 DNA: TGTGCCATCAATAGCGACAGGGGGGAGGCAGATACGCAGTATTTT. Protein sequence: CAINSDRGEADTQYF.

The chain employs TRBV27 and TRBJ2-7; D unclear. Germline V lookup: CDR1 MNHEY, CDR2 SMNVEV (reference sequence). V lost 8 bases and J lost 7, with 24 bases in between. The CDR3 extends over 15 amino acids. CDR3 amino acids: CASSPTSDWMGEQYF. CDR3 bases: TGTGCCAGCTCACCCACCTCAGACTGGATGGGGGAGCAGTACTTC.

The chain has TRBV7-9 and TRBJ1-4, with TRBD1 matching over 9 bases. The junction had 3 bases not matched to a gene; V was cut back by 1 base and J by 0 bases. This CDR3 has 17 amino acids. Germline-derived CDR1 and CDR2 are SEHNR and FQNEAQ (reference sequence). DNA of the CDR3: TGTGCCAGCAGCTTAGTGGGACAGGGTGCAACTAATGAAAAACTGTTTTTT. Translating gives CASSLVGQGATNEKLFF.

This chain uses TRBV6-5 with TRBJ2-7; a possible D gene is TRBD1 (5 bases). V shed 3 bases and J shed 4 bases, with 10 bases lying between them. The length of the CDR3 is 13 residues. Germline CDR1 is MNHEY and CDR2 is SVGAGI. This chain's CDR3 is CASSYWQGYEQYF. CDR3 coding DNA: TGTGCCAGCAGTTATTGGCAGGGATACGAGCAGTACTTC.

The V gene is TRBV16, the J gene TRBJ1-3; D not certain. V was cut by 4 bases and J by 0 bases, with 13 bases left in between. The CDR3 has 16 amino acids. The germline V gene encodes CDR1 KGHSY and CDR2 FQNENV. The CDR3 spells CASSPQTPTSGNTIYF. The CDR3 DNA follows: TGTGCCAGCAGCCCCCAGACTCCAACCTCTGGAAACACCATATATTTT.

The J gene is TRBJ2-5, the V gene TRBV24-1; maybe TRBD1 (7 bases). Germline lookup yields CDR1 KGHDR and CDR2 SFDVKD. The CDR3 length is 15 residues. The V end lost 3 bases, the J end lost 5 bases, and 15 bases lay between the germline ends. The CDR3 DNA reads TGTGCCACCAGTGATCCGTCGACAGGGAGGGAGACCCAGTACTTC. Its translation is CATSDPSTGRETQYF.

The rearrangement uses TRBV4-1 and TRBJ1-1; 9 bases map to TRBD1. The CDR3 contains 19 residues. Germline CDR1 and CDR2: MGHRA and YSYEKL. The junction had 23 bases not matched to a gene; V was cut back by 5 bases and J by 7 bases. CDR3 nucleotide sequence: TGCGCCAGCAGCGTTTCCGTCTTTACCGGGACAGGGAATGACGGTGAAGCTTTCTTT. Amino acid sequence: CASSVSVFTGTGNDGEAFF.

The chain has TRBV7-2 and TRBJ1-2; possible D gene TRBD1, 6 bases. V lost 5 bases to trimming and J lost 6 bases, with 16 bases between them. Germline-derived CDR1 and CDR2 are SGHTA and FQGNSA. The CDR3 is 14 amino acids. The CDR3 sequence is CASSPYTGIDGYTF. In DNA, the CDR3 is TGTGCCAGCAGCCCCTATACAGGGATCGATGGCTACACCTTC.

V usage is TRBV2 and J usage is TRBJ1-2; D may be TRBD1 (6 bases). Trimming pared 3 bases from V and 7 bases from J, leaving 9 bases between. CDR3 length: 12 residues. From germline, CDR1 is SNHLY and CDR2 FYNNEI. This CDR3 reads CASSDWGLGYTF. CDR3 in DNA: TGTGCCAGCAGTGATTGGGGGCTTGGCTACACCTTC.

The rearrangement uses TRBV18 and TRBJ1-1; D unclear. The germline CDR1 and CDR2 sequences are KGHSH and LQKENI. The CDR3 loop spans 15 amino acids. V was pared by 3 bases and J by 3 bases, with 14 bases between. CDR3 protein: CASSPSSRGDTEAFF. In nucleotides, the CDR3 is TGTGCCAGCTCACCGTCTTCCCGGGGTGACACTGAAGCTTTCTTT.

The rearrangement links TRBV6-8 to TRBJ2-6; no firm D call. The CDR3 spans 17 residues. The ends were cut back, 5 bases at V and 3 bases at J, with 17 bases in the middle. Per the germline V gene, CDR1 is MNHGY and CDR2 is SAAAGT. CDR3 amino acids: CASSDRNRVGGANVLTF. Written as DNA, the CDR3 is TGTGCCAGCAGTGACCGAAATAGAGTGGGTGGGGCCAACGTCCTGACTTTC.

The V call is TRBV19, the J call TRBJ1-1; TRBD1 matches 10 bases. V lost 7 bases to trimming and J lost 8 bases; unmatched junction nucleotides: 7. The CDR3 consists of 13 residues. Looked up from germline, CDR1 is LNHDA and CDR2 is SQIVND (reference sequence). The CDR3 loop reads CASKRDRGTEAFF. The CDR3 nucleotides read TGTGCCAGTAAGCGGGACAGGGGTACCGAAGCTTTCTTT.

V usage is TRBV27 and J usage is TRBJ1-6; D not certain. With 7 bases removed from V and 6 bases from J, the gap between germline ends came to 13 bases. Germline V gives CDR1 MNHEY, CDR2 SMNVEV (reference sequence). The CDR3 is made up of 14 amino acids. In DNA form, the CDR3 reads TGTGCCAGCACCCCCGGGTTACTTAATTCACCCCTCCACTTT. As protein: CASTPGLLNSPLHF.

The rearrangement uses TRBV18 and TRBJ1-2, with a weak D call TRBD1 (6 bases). The V gene lost 2 bases and the J gene lost 0 bases, with 16 bases spanning the gap. Germline V CDR1 and CDR2: KGHSH, LQKENI. This CDR3 region has 17 residues. CDR3 nucleotides: TGTGCCAGCTCACCAAAGGGGGGCATACCCACTAACTATGGCTACACCTTC. Translated, it gives CASSPKGGIPTNYGYTF.

The chain links TRBV19 to TRBJ1-1; D ambiguous. This CDR3 has 13 amino acids. V dropped 0 bases and J dropped 6 bases, with 8 bases sitting between them. CDR1 and CDR2 (germline): LNHDA, SQIVND (reference sequence). The CDR3 is CASSIDGVAEAFF. The CDR3 DNA reads TGTGCCAGTAGTATAGATGGTGTGGCTGAAGCTTTCTTT.

Here the CDR3 reads CASSQRETGGLRQPQHF. CDR3 nucleotide sequence: TGTGCCAGCAGCCAAAGGGAGACAGGGGGTTTGAGGCAGCCCCAGCATTTT. This chain uses TRBV16 with TRBJ1-5; 9 positions match TRBD1. CDR3 size: 17 residues. V shed 2 bases, J shed 7 bases, and the junction held 12 bases outside the gene matches. Germline V gives CDR1 KGHSY, CDR2 FQNENV.

This chain links TRBV5-4 with TRBJ1-2; 9 nucleotides agree with TRBD1. The CDR3 contains 17 residues. From germline, CDR1 is SGHNT and CDR2 YYREEE (reference sequence). J gave up 0 bases and V 4 bases, and 10 bases lay outside the gene matches. The CDR3 spells CASSGLDRGAANYGYTF. Here the CDR3 DNA reads TGTGCCAGCAGCGGACTCGACAGGGGGGCAGCTAACTATGGCTACACCTTC.

V gene TRBV4-2 combines with J gene TRBJ1-5; the D gene is possibly TRBD1 (5 bases). The length of the CDR3 is 15 residues. Germline V gene sequence: CDR1 LGHNA, CDR2 YNFKEQ. Trimming shortened V by 2 bases and J by 5 bases, and 13 bases separated the two germline ends. CDR3 nucleotides: TGTGCCAGCAGCCAATTCAGGGTGAGCCATCAGCCCCAGCATTTT. Its translation is CASSQFRVSHQPQHF.

This rearrangement joins TRBV25-1 to TRBJ1-5, with D tentatively TRBD1 (5 bases). Germline loops: CDR1 MGHDK, CDR2 SYGVNS. V lost 2 bases and J lost 3, with 11 bases in between. The CDR3 loop spans 15 amino acids. This chain's CDR3 is CASSEIGGYNQPQHF. The CDR3 nucleotides read TGTGCCAGCAGTGAAATCGGGGGTTACAATCAGCCCCAGCATTTT.

The gene calls are TRBV23-1 and TRBJ1-6, with D possibly being TRBD1 (6 bases). Being an ORF, TRBV23-1 has a function that is uncertain. V lost 6 bases to trimming and J lost 9 bases, with 24 bases between them. The CDR3 contains 17 residues. CDR3 in amino acids: CASRGLFRTERSSPLHF. CDR3 in DNA: TGCGCCAGCAGGGGACTTTTTAGGACAGAAAGGAGTTCACCCCTCCACTTT.

The V and J genes are TRBV28 and TRBJ1-2; no clear D gene. The germline gives CDR1 MDHEN, CDR2 SYDVKM. CDR3 length: 12 amino acids. The V end was cut by 6 bases, the J end by 2 bases, with 7 bases between. CDR3 protein: CASRITNYGYTF. CDR3 sequence (DNA): TGTGCCAGCAGGATTACCAACTATGGCTACACCTTC.

This chain uses TRBV6-4 with TRBJ1-2, with 7 bases matching TRBD1. Germline CDR1 MRHNA, CDR2 SNTAGT. This CDR3 contains 15 residues. V shed 4 bases, J shed 7 bases, and the junction held 12 bases outside the gene matches. In DNA form, the CDR3 reads TGTGCCAGCAGTGCCCAGGGACAGACCTTCGGTGGCTACACCTTC. Translated, it gives CASSAQGQTFGGYTF.

The CDR3 loop reads CASSVESSGGAREQFF. The CDR3 bases are TGTGCCAGCAGCGTCGAGTCTAGCGGGGGGGCGAGGGAGCAGTTCTTC. The chain has TRBV7-2 and TRBJ2-1; 12 nucleotides match TRBD2. The CDR3 contains 16 residues. Germline V gives CDR1 SGHTA, CDR2 FQGNSA. With V trimmed by 5 bases and J by 10 bases, 12 bases remained unmatched.

The rearrangement links TRBV5-6 to TRBJ2-5; D ambiguous. The CDR3 consists of 13 residues. The germline V gene encodes CDR1 SGHDT and CDR2 YYEEEE. The V end lost 5 bases, the J end lost 4 bases, and 12 bases lay between the germline ends. The CDR3 sequence is CASSSLSRETQYF. The CDR3 DNA follows: TGTGCCAGCAGTTCCCTAAGTAGAGAGACCCAGTACTTC.

This sequence joins TRBV5-5 and TRBJ1-2; perhaps TRBD1 as D (5 bases). Per the germline V gene, CDR1 is SGHKS and CDR2 is YYEKEE (reference sequence). V lost 4 bases, J lost 6 bases, and 19 bases lay in between. This CDR3 has 15 amino acids. CDR3 loop: CASSLSKGRMDGYTF. The CDR3 DNA follows: TGTGCCAGCAGCCTGTCGAAGGGGAGGATGGATGGCTACACCTTC.

The gene calls are TRBV11-3 and TRBJ1-1; possibly TRBD1 for D (6 bases). V was trimmed by 3 bases and J by 4 bases, leaving 9 bases between them. Looked up from germline, CDR1 is SGHNT and CDR2 is YENEEA. The CDR3 covers 13 residues. This CDR3 is CASSFTGSTEAFF. CDR3 sequence (DNA): TGTGCCAGCAGCTTCACAGGGAGCACTGAAGCTTTCTTT. The variable domain in full, completed from reference TRBV11-3 and TRBJ1-1, reads EAGVVQSPRYKIIEKKQPVAFWCNPISGHNTLYWYLQNLGQGPELLIRYENEEAVDDSQLPKDRFSAERLKGVDSTLKIQPAELGDSAVYLCASSFTGSTEAFFGQGTRLTVV.

The chain carries TRBV28 and TRBJ1-1; 7 bases line up with TRBD1. Germline V lookup: CDR1 MDHEN, CDR2 SYDVKM. The CDR3 has 14 residues. J was trimmed by 3 bases and V by 7 bases; bases with no gene match: 8. This CDR3 reads CASIKGAVDTEAFF. The DNA for the CDR3 is TGTGCCAGCATAAAGGGGGCAGTTGACACTGAAGCTTTCTTT.